The rows below give T cell receptor beta chains drawn from one sample of a study of blood T cell repertoires in COVID-19. TCRdb's table, derived via immunoSEQ multiplex PCR, lists solely in-frame clones and lacks some. The table records about 160,000 clones, approximately 91% of them present only once. The sequenced sample was peripheral blood. These receptors were collected from a man younger than 35 with acute or convalescent COVID-19. Each CDR3 is given with its conserved first and last residue. A D gene is named only where the DNA matches it firmly. Not every row has a clone size; where given, it reads once, few, many or a size class.

v_call,cdr3_length,clone_size,j_call,d_call,cdr3_nt,cdr3_aa
TRBV5-4,16,.,TRBJ2-2,.,TGTGCCAGCAGCTCTCGAGGGCCGGACAGCACCGGGGAGCTGTTTTTT,CASSSRGPDSTGELFF
TRBV7-9,15,.,TRBJ2-7,TRBD1,TGTGCCAGCAGCTCCATCATACAGGGGACCTACGAGCAGTACTTC,CASSSIIQGTYEQYF
TRBV20-1,17,.,TRBJ2-3,TRBD2,TGCAGTGCTAGTTGGCCGCCGGGGGGAGGGAGGACAGATACGCAGTATTTT,CSASWPPGGGRTDTQYF
TRBV7-6,17,.,TRBJ2-5,TRBD1,TGTGCCAGCAGCTTAAGGTGGGCAGGGGGTCTTCAAGAGACCCAGTACTTC,CASSLRWAGGLQETQYF
TRBV12-3/TRBV12-4,12,.,TRBJ1-1,.,TGTGCCAGCAGTTTAGCGGTTGGGAGAGCTTTCTTT,CASSLAVGRAFF
TRBV5-4,13,.,TRBJ2-7,.,TGTGCCAGCAGCCTCCGGGGGGCGGAAGAGCAGTACTTC,CASSLRGAEEQYF
TRBV7-9,15,.,TRBJ2-3,TRBD1,TGTGCCAGCAGCTTTAGGGGGCCTAGCACAGATACGCAGTATTTT,CASSFRGPSTDTQYF
TRBV2,13,.,TRBJ1-5,.,TGTGCCAGCGTGATGAGTGGCAATCAGCCCCAGCATTTT,CASVMSGNQPQHF
TRBV7-7,14,.,TRBJ2-5,.,TGTGCCAGCAGCTTACAGGGGAGACAAGAGACCCAGTACTTC,CASSLQGRQETQYF
TRBV7-8,16,once,TRBJ2-7,TRBD2,TGTGCCAGCAGCTTCTGGACTAGCGGGGGGATCTCCGAGCAGTACTTC,CASSFWTSGGISEQYF
TRBV28,15,.,TRBJ1-4,.,TGTGCCAGCAGTTTATCGGTCAGGTCAGGCCCTAAACTGTTTTTT,CASSLSVRSGPKLFF
TRBV6-6,16,.,TRBJ1-2,.,TGTGCCAGCAGTTGGCCGGGGGGAGGACCAGGCGATGGCTACACCTTC,CASSWPGGGPGDGYTF
TRBV19,15,once,TRBJ1-6,.,TGTGCCAGTAGTATAGGAGCAGGAGGTAATTCACCCCTCCACTTT,CASSIGAGGNSPLHF
TRBV7-9,19,.,TRBJ2-5,TRBD2,TGTGCCAGCAGCCGACCCGGCCCCGGACTTCAGGGAGGGGTCGAGACCCAGTACTTC,CASSRPGPGLQGGVETQYF
TRBV24-1,19,.,TRBJ2-5,TRBD2,TGTGCCACCAGTGATTCCCCGGCTAGCGGGAGGTCGCTCGGGGAGACCCAGTACTTC,CATSDSPASGRSLGETQYF
TRBV6-6,16,.,TRBJ1-3,.,TGTGCCAGCAGGGATACAGGGCTTTCAACTGGAAACACCATATATTTT,CASRDTGLSTGNTIYF
TRBV5-1,17,.,TRBJ2-1,TRBD2,TGCGCCAGCAGGACCCCCCGGGGGGGGACCTCCTACAATGAGCAGTTCTTC,CASRTPRGGTSYNEQFF
TRBV6-5,14,.,TRBJ2-2,TRBD1,TGTGCCACTCCGGGACAGGGGGCAGTCGGGGAGCTGTTTTTT,CATPGQGAVGELFF
TRBV19,16,.,TRBJ1-2,TRBD1,TGTGCCAGTAGTTCCCGGACAGGGCGCTTTAACTATGGCTACACCTTC,CASSSRTGRFNYGYTF
TRBV19,15,.,TRBJ2-2,TRBD2,TGTGCCAGTAGTGATAGCGGGAGGGCCAACGGGGAGCTGTTTTTT,CASSDSGRANGELFF
TRBV15,17,.,TRBJ1-5,.,TGTGCCACCAGCAGAGGTCCCTTAGGGGAACTTGGTCAGCCCCAGCATTTT,CATSRGPLGELGQPQHF
TRBV24-1,13,few,TRBJ1-1,TRBD1,TGTGCCACCAGTGACCCAGGGGCAGGGGGAGCTTTCTTT,CATSDPGAGGAFF
TRBV5-1,16,.,TRBJ1-6,.,TGCGCCAGCAGCTTGCGAGCCGGGCGGGACCGATCACCCCTCCACTTT,CASSLRAGRDRSPLHF
TRBV10-1,18,.,TRBJ2-1,TRBD1,TGCGCCAGCAGTGAAGGGGGGACAGGCCCTTCCCGAATCAATGAGCAGTTCTTC,CASSEGGTGPSRINEQFF
TRBV7-6,14,.,TRBJ1-4,.,TGTGCCAGCAGCCCCGGGGCAACTAATGAAAAACTGTTTTTT,CASSPGATNEKLFF
TRBV12-1,17,.,TRBJ2-1,.,TGTGCCAGCAGCTTCCCGGGACTAGCGGGACCCTACAATGAGCAGTTCTTC,CASSFPGLAGPYNEQFF
TRBV28,14,.,TRBJ2-5,.,TGTGCCAGCTCGTCACCCCAGTACCAAGAGACCCAGTACTTC,CASSSPQYQETQYF
TRBV30,12,.,TRBJ1-3,.,TGTGCCTGGACCAAAACAGGAAACACCATATATTTT,CAWTKTGNTIYF
TRBV2,17,.,TRBJ2-7,TRBD1,TGTGCCAGCAGGCTCGGGGGGACAGGGGGCGTACGGTACGAGCAGTACTTC,CASRLGGTGGVRYEQYF